The 3 T cell receptor beta chains listed next were all sequenced from one sample in a study of siplizumab effects on memory and regulatory T cells. TCRdb's copy holds only in-frame clones and misses some; the assay was immunoSEQ multiplex PCR. Altogether about 100,000 clones are present, about 90% being singletons, with the ten largest covering 0.14% to 0.15%. Sequences were obtained from CD4+ T cells sorted from blood. The source is a human donor in good health.

The CDR3 bases are TGTGCCAGCAGATCCCCGGGACAGACTGGGGCCAACGTCCTGACTTTC. Protein product: CASRSPGQTGANVLTF. The chain has TRBV7-6 and TRBJ2-6; 7 nucleotides agree with TRBD1. The J segment lost 2 bases and the V segment lost 6 bases, leaving 7 bases of the junction unmatched. The germline V gene encodes CDR1 SGHVS and CDR2 FNYEAQ. The CDR3 contains 16 residues.

The chain links TRBV29-1 to TRBJ2-1; D could derive from TRBD1 or TRBD2 (5 bases each). Trimming removed 4 bases at V and 6 bases at J, with 22 bases between. Germline loops: CDR1 SQVTM, CDR2 ANQGSEA. The CDR3 runs to 16 residues. CDR3 sequence reads: CSVGGIREGSRNEQFF. CDR3 DNA sequence: TGCAGCGTTGGAGGCATCCGAGAGGGGTCTCGCAATGAGCAGTTCTTC.

The chain couples TRBV10-3 to TRBJ2-3; TRBD2 aligns across 13 bases. CDR1 and CDR2 (germline): ENHRY, SYGVKD. Unmatched junction bases numbered 3, after V lost 8 bases and J lost 4 bases. The CDR3 runs 14 residues. DNA of the CDR3: TGTGCCATCCGACTAGCGGGGGGCGCAGATACGCAGTATTTT. Encoded protein: CAIRLAGGADTQYF.